The following is a TCR beta chain sequence with its context. Antigen specificity is unknown. A much larger clone is a single base away; this may be a read error. Profiling that covered TCR beta VDJ and CDR3 relied on genomic DNA as its template. TCRdb recomputed calls from the reads with MiXCR, one row per CDR3 protein. This table has more than 150,000 distinct CDR3 sequences, 46% appearing once. CDR3 length equals 16 residues. Germline assignment: CDR1 MGHRA and CDR2 YSYEKL. The sample is drawn from a study of CD8+CD57+ T cells in acquired aplastic anemia. Study background: Across the sorted CD4+ and CD8+ cells, DNA amounts averaged roughly 3.5 ug. Study-wide results and caveats: Patients and controls shared some 30 CD8+ CDR3 sequences.

The V and J genes are TRBV4-1 and TRBJ1-5, with D maybe TRBD1 (6 bases). Sequencing was done on a sample of sorted CD4+, CD8+, or CD8+CD57+ T cells (not recorded which) from PBMCs. This TCR derives from a human donor in good health. The CDR3 coding sequence is TGCGCCAGCAGCCAAGGAGAGGGGGGAAGCAATCGGCCCCAGCATTTT. Amino acids: CASSQGEGGSNRPQHF.